This is a list of T cell receptor beta chains from one sample in a study of OX40 agonist ivuxolimab in advanced cancers. Sequencing was performed with immunoSEQ multiplex PCR; in TCRdb, only in-frame clones are kept and a portion is missing. The table has more than 45,000 clones, 88% seen once. The specimen was CD4+ or CD8+ T cells sorted from blood, collected in a trial of the OX40 agonist ivuxolimab. The receptors shown here come from an adult with an advanced solid tumor such as melanoma, head and neck, liver or kidney cancer. Each CDR3 is given with its conserved first and last residue. Each record gives: CDR3 length, J gene, V gene, D gene, CDR3 protein, CDR3 DNA. A D gene is named only where the DNA matches it firmly.

>12|TRBJ2-3|TRBV5-4|TRBD2
CASSLIGAGGLF
TGTGCCAGCAGCTTGATCGGAGCGGGAGGGCTTTTT
>15|TRBJ1-3|TRBV5-4|NA
CASSLDTGTGNTIYF
TGTGCCAGCAGCTTGGATACTGGCACTGGAAACACCATATATTTT
>13|TRBJ1-4|TRBV6-5|NA
CASSPQVSEKLFF
TGTGCCAGCAGTCCCCAGGTTTCCGAAAAACTGTTTTTT
>15|TRBJ2-1|TRBV5-1|NA
CASRPSPGEHYEQFF
TGCGCCAGCAGACCTTCCCCCGGGGAGCACTATGAGCAGTTCTTC
>14|TRBJ1-6|TRBV5-1|NA
CASSLEGSGSPLHF
TGCGCCAGCAGCTTGGAGGGGAGTGGCTCACCCCTCCACTTT
>12|TRBJ2-6|TRBV28|NA
CASSVGANVLTF
TGTGCCAGTAGTGTTGGGGCCAACGTCCTGACTTTC
>15|TRBJ1-3|TRBV28|NA
CASSLSRGVGNTIYF
TGTGCCAGCAGTTTATCTAGGGGCGTTGGAAACACCATATATTTT
>15|TRBJ2-1|TRBV28|NA
CASRLTGMPYNEQFF
TGTGCCAGCAGACTAACAGGGATGCCCTACAATGAGCAGTTCTTC
>14|TRBJ1-5|TRBV5-1|NA
CASSLGTENQPQHF
TGCGCCAGCAGCTTGGGGACAGAGAATCAGCCCCAGCATTTT
>15|TRBJ2-1|TRBV5-1|NA
CASSLISGGSDEQFF
TGCGCCAGCAGCTTGATCTCAGGGGGGTCGGATGAGCAGTTCTTC
>16|TRBJ2-1|TRBV18|NA
CASSRNRDLSGDWQFF
TGTGCCAGCTCACGCAACCGGGACTTGTCAGGTGATTGGCAGTTCTTC
>13|TRBJ2-3|TRBV29-1|NA
CSVPSPVTDTQYF
TGCAGCGTTCCCTCCCCGGTCACAGATACGCAGTATTTT
>13|TRBJ2-5|TRBV29-1|NA
CSVEGNQAETQYF
TGCAGCGTTGAGGGAAATCAAGCAGAGACCCAGTACTTC